Listed here are 15 T cell receptor beta chains from one sample, sequenced in a study of blood T cell repertoires in COVID-19 (dated by TCRdb to 2018 to 2020). The library was obtained by the immunoSEQ multiplex PCR assay. TCRdb stores this immuneACCESS table with in-frame sequences only. Part of the clones is absent; in the studies checked, under half of the shortfall reflects unresolved V genes, and no reason is known for the rest. This sample is represented by about 280,000 clones; more than 75% of them were singletons. The top ten constitute around 2% of the sample. Specimen: PBMCs or T cells enriched from blood (not recorded which). These TCRs come from a woman aged 60-75 years in a cohort exposed to, infected with or recovered from COVID-19 (not recorded which).

CDR3 in DNA: TGTGCCAGCAGCCCCAGTAGCGGCCTCGGGAATACGCAGTATTTT. Residues: CASSPSSGLGNTQYF. The chain is built from TRBV7-2 and TRBJ2-3, with D maybe TRBD2 (6 bases). From germline, CDR1 is SGHTA and CDR2 FQGNSA. The CDR3 sequence is 15 residues long. The V gene lost 5 bases and the J gene lost 7 bases, with 19 bases spanning the gap.

The chain joins TRBV7-3 to TRBJ2-2; possible D gene TRBD1, 5 bases. The CDR3 contains 16 residues. The V end lost 2 bases, the J end lost 5 bases, and 15 bases lay between the germline ends. Germline V CDR1 and CDR2: SGHTA, FQGTGA. The CDR3 loop reads CASSLEVAGKTGELFF. The CDR3 DNA is TGTGCCAGCAGCTTAGAGGTAGCAGGGAAGACCGGGGAGCTGTTTTTT.

The gene calls are TRBV2 and TRBJ2-7; 8 bases align to TRBD1. Trimming removed 2 bases from V and 4 bases from J; junction bases left unmatched: 4. The germline V gene encodes CDR1 SNHLY and CDR2 FYNNEI. The CDR3 spans 14 residues. The CDR3 protein is CASSEQGAEYEQYF. The CDR3 DNA is TGTGCCAGCAGTGAACAGGGGGCCGAATACGAGCAGTACTTC. Looking up the rest from reference TRBV2 and TRBJ2-7 gives the full variable domain: EPEVTQTPSHQVTQMGQEVILRCVPISNHLYFYWYRQILGQKVEFLVSFYNNEISEKSEIFDDQFSVERPDGSNFTLKIRSTKLEDSAMYFCASSEQGAEYEQYFGPGTRLTVT.

The J gene is TRBJ2-7, the V gene TRBV10-2, with 9 bases matching TRBD1. Germline assignment: CDR1 WSHSY and CDR2 SAAADI. V lost 3 bases, J lost 4 bases, and 7 bases stayed unmatched. The CDR3 is made up of 15 amino acids. Here the CDR3 DNA reads TGCGCCAGCAGTGATTCCGGGACAGGGCGATACGAGCAGTACTTC. Its translation: CASSDSGTGRYEQYF.

The V call is TRBV19, the J call TRBJ2-1, with 10 bases that match TRBD2. V was pared by 3 bases and J by 5 bases, with 7 bases of the junction left unmatched. Germline assignment: CDR1 LNHDA and CDR2 SQIVND (reference sequence). The CDR3 sequence is 16 residues long. The CDR3 DNA reads as TGTGCCAGTAGTATTGCCGGACTAGCGGAGAACAATGAGCAGTTCTTC. Protein sequence: CASSIAGLAENNEQFF.

The chain employs TRBV5-1 and TRBJ2-1; 14 positions match TRBD2. The CDR3 consists of 16 residues. Trimming removed 3 bases from V and 6 bases from J; junction bases left unmatched: 5. Germline CDR1 SGHRS, CDR2 YFSETQ. The CDR3 DNA reads TGCGCCAGCAGCTCCCAGGGACTAGCGGGAGCCAATGAGCAGTTCTTC. Its translation is CASSSQGLAGANEQFF.

The J gene is TRBJ2-7, the V gene TRBV19, with D possibly TRBD1 on 6 matching bases. V lost 5 bases, J lost 0 bases, and 14 bases lay in between. The germline CDR1 and CDR2 sequences are LNHDA and SQIVND (reference sequence). There are 15 residues in the CDR3. The CDR3 loop reads CASSQDSARSYEQYF. For the CDR3, the DNA is TGTGCCAGTAGTCAGGACAGTGCTCGCTCCTACGAGCAGTACTTC.

The rearrangement joins TRBV28 to TRBJ1-6; D call uncertain. V dropped 1 base and J dropped 14 bases, with 6 bases sitting between them. The CDR3 is made up of 11 amino acids. Germline-derived CDR1 and CDR2 are MDHEN and SYDVKM. CDR3 nucleotides: TGTGCCAGCAGTTTATCGGGGACCCTCCACTTT. As protein: CASSLSGTLHF. Supplemented by reference TRBV28 and TRBJ1-6, the full variable domain reads DVKVTQSSRYLVKRTGEKVFLECVQDMDHENMFWYRQDPGLGLRLIYFSYDVKMKEKGDIPEGYSVSREKKERFSLILESASTNQTSMYLCASSLSGTLHFGNGTRLTVT.

The chain employs TRBV2 and TRBJ1-4; TRBD1 aligns across 10 bases. The junction had 7 bases not matched to a gene; V was cut back by 4 bases and J by 8 bases. This CDR3 has 15 residues. The germline gives CDR1 SNHLY, CDR2 FYNNEI. CDR3 in amino acids: CASSGRQGAEEKLFF. The DNA of the CDR3 is TGTGCCAGCAGTGGTCGACAGGGGGCAGAAGAAAAACTGTTTTTT.

J is TRBJ1-1 and V is TRBV19, with D tentatively TRBD1 (6 bases). This CDR3 is built from 14 residues. With 2 bases removed from V and 5 bases from J, the gap between germline ends came to 12 bases. Germline CDR1 and CDR2: LNHDA and SQIVND (reference sequence). For the CDR3, the DNA is TGTGCCAGTAGTATATTAACAGGGATGACTGAAGCTTTCTTT. Protein: CASSILTGMTEAFF.

The J gene is TRBJ2-7, the V gene TRBV18; D possibly corresponds to TRBD2 (6 bases). The CDR3 contains 15 residues. Trimming stripped 2 bases from V and 7 bases from J, with 18 bases between. CDR1 is KGHSH and CDR2 is LQKENI in the germline V gene. The CDR3 coding sequence is TGTGCCAGCTCACCAACAGGCGGGACTGCTCGGGAGCAGTACTTC. Amino acid sequence: CASSPTGGTAREQYF.

This clone was recorded only once. The V and J genes are TRBV19 and TRBJ2-1; 8 nucleotides align to TRBD2. CDR1 is LNHDA and CDR2 is SQIVND in the germline V gene (reference sequence). V lost 8 bases and J lost 6; bases outside the gene matches: 18. This CDR3 is 17 amino acids long. The CDR3 DNA is TGTGCCAGTCAGGGGCGGGGGCCGGGACTAGTGGTCAATGAGCAGTTCTTC. Translating gives CASQGRGPGLVVNEQFF. Full variable domain (outside the CDR3, taken from reference TRBV19 and TRBJ2-1): DGGITQSPKYLFRKEGQNVTLSCEQNLNHDAMYWYRQDPGQGLRLIYYSQIVNDFQKGDIAEGYSVSREKKESFPLTVTSAQKNPTAFYLCASQGRGPGLVVNEQFFGPGTRLTVL.

This clone has a single count. The chain recombines TRBV27 with TRBJ2-1, with 11 bases fitting TRBD2. The CDR3 sequence is 15 residues long. Germline V lookup: CDR1 MNHEY, CDR2 SMNVEV (reference sequence). The J segment lost 4 bases and the V segment lost 8 bases, leaving 7 bases of the junction unmatched. The CDR3 sequence is CASSISSGRYNEQFF. DNA of the CDR3: TGTGCCAGCTCGATCTCTAGCGGGAGGTACAATGAGCAGTTCTTC.

This chain links TRBV11-2 with TRBJ2-3; 7 bases map to TRBD1. The length of the CDR3 is 16 residues. Germline-derived CDR1 and CDR2 are SGHAT and FQNNGV. The V segment lost 4 bases and the J segment 6 bases; nucleotides outside the gene matches: 13. The CDR3 sequence is CASSSGRGQQGDTQYF. The DNA for the CDR3 is TGTGCCAGCAGCTCGGGTCGGGGACAGCAAGGGGATACGCAGTATTTT.

The chain is built from TRBV28 and TRBJ1-5; TRBD1 aligns across 7 bases. CDR1 and CDR2 (germline): MDHEN, SYDVKM. Unmatched junction bases numbered 3, after V lost 6 bases and J lost 1 base. The CDR3 runs 14 residues. CDR3 coding DNA: TGTGCCAGCAGGCGACAGGGAAGCAATCAGCCCCAGCATTTT. This codes for CASRRQGSNQPQHF. The entire variable domain, with the rest obtained from reference TRBV28 and TRBJ1-5, is as follows: DVKVTQSSRYLVKRTGEKVFLECVQDMDHENMFWYRQDPGLGLRLIYFSYDVKMKEKGDIPEGYSVSREKKERFSLILESASTNQTSMYLCASRRQGSNQPQHFGDGTRLSIL.